One sample yielded the 14 T cell receptor beta chains listed below, sequenced in a study of shared clonotypes between healthy human individuals. Data came from immunoSEQ multiplex PCR; TCRdb stores just in-frame clones and leaves some out. The sample contains approximately 1.5 million clones, less than 99% of which appear only once. Specimen: naive CD4+ T cells sorted from blood. Indicated subset: CD45RA+ positively selected. The receptors originated from a man between 25 and 39 years old in good health.

The chain combines TRBV5-4 with TRBJ2-2; D unclear. Germline V gene lookup returns CDR1 SGHNT and CDR2 YYREEE (reference sequence). Trimming removed 2 bases from V and 5 bases from J, with 10 bases in between. This CDR3 has 14 amino acids. The CDR3 loop is CASSFTGQTGELFF. As DNA, the CDR3 is TGTGCCAGCAGCTTCACCGGGCAAACCGGGGAGCTGTTTTTT.

The chain uses TRBV2 and TRBJ1-3; 8 bases are a match to TRBD1. CDR3 size: 15 residues. Germline V gene lookup returns CDR1 SNHLY and CDR2 FYNNEI. The J segment lost 3 bases and the V segment lost 6 bases, leaving 7 bases of the junction unmatched. CDR3 coding DNA: TGTGCCAGCAGAGGCCAGGGGGCGTATGGAAACACCATATATTTT. Translating it yields CASRGQGAYGNTIYF.

The V and J genes are TRBV18 and TRBJ2-1, with TRBD2 matching 10 bases. The CDR3 spans 18 residues. J was trimmed by 8 bases and V by 0 bases; bases with no gene match: 13. Germline loops: CDR1 KGHSH, CDR2 LQKENI. The CDR3 reads CASSPPSSGRFGGDEQFF. The CDR3 DNA reads as TGTGCCAGCTCACCACCTTCTAGCGGGAGATTTGGGGGGGATGAGCAGTTCTTC.

The chain uses TRBV5-6 and TRBJ2-7; perhaps TRBD1 as D (6 bases). Germline V gene lookup returns CDR1 SGHDT and CDR2 YYEEEE. V lost 0 bases, J lost 0 bases, and 10 bases lay in between. The CDR3 is 15 residues long. CDR3 sequence (DNA): TGTGCCAGCAGCTTGGCCGGACAGCTCTCCTACGAGCAGTACTTC. Its translation: CASSLAGQLSYEQYF. The full variable domain, with the rest looked up from reference TRBV5-6 and TRBJ2-7, is DAGVTQSPTHLIKTRGQQVTLRCSPKSGHDTVSWYQQALGQGPQFIFQYYEEEERQRGNFPDRFSGHQFPNYSSELNVNALLLGDSALYLCASSLAGQLSYEQYFGPGTRLTVT.

V usage is TRBV2 and J usage is TRBJ1-4; 8 bases line up with TRBD1. Unmatched junction bases numbered 16, after V lost 5 bases and J lost 8 bases. From germline, CDR1 is SNHLY and CDR2 FYNNEI. CDR3 length: 17 residues. The CDR3 loop reads CASSIRLFDGQGEKLFF. CDR3 nucleotide sequence: TGTGCCAGCAGTATCCGCCTCTTCGATGGACAGGGAGAAAAACTGTTTTTT.

This chain uses TRBV15 with TRBJ2-5; 9 bases match TRBD1. In germline, CDR1 is LNHNV, CDR2 YYDKDF (reference sequence). V lost 2 bases to trimming and J lost 6 bases; unmatched junction nucleotides: 4. The CDR3 extends over 14 amino acids. The CDR3 DNA reads TGTGCCACCAGCAGACCGGACAGGGGAAAGACCCAGTACTTC. It translates to CATSRPDRGKTQYF.

The chain joins TRBV10-3 to TRBJ2-3; no reliable D call. The CDR3 is 14 amino acids. V dropped 4 bases and J dropped 2 bases, with 10 bases sitting between them. CDR1 is ENHRY, CDR2 SYGVKD, per germline. CDR3 DNA: TGTGCCATCAGTGTATCGAAAGCCACAGATACGCAGTATTTT. It specifies CAISVSKATDTQYF.

The chain couples TRBV29-1 to TRBJ2-3; D tentatively reads TRBD1 or TRBD2 (5 bases each). V lost 5 bases and J lost 10, with 25 bases in between. CDR1 is SQVTM, CDR2 ANQGSEA, per germline. This CDR3 is 15 amino acids long. The CDR3 coding sequence is TGCAGCGTTCGAATCCGGGGACCCACTAATGAGCCGCAGTATTTT. Translated, it gives CSVRIRGPTNEPQYF.

The rearrangement joins TRBV5-5 to TRBJ2-7; 7 nucleotides align to TRBD1. CDR1 and CDR2 from the germline V gene are SGHKS and YYEKEE (reference sequence). V shed 3 bases and J 1 base; nucleotides not matched to a gene: 1. The CDR3 loop spans 13 amino acids. CDR3 loop: CASSSGQSYEQYF. The CDR3 DNA follows: TGTGCCAGCAGCTCGGGACAGTCCTACGAGCAGTACTTC.

This sequence joins TRBV5-5 and TRBJ2-7; TRBD1 is a possible D gene (6 bases). V lost 4 bases, J lost 2 bases, and 19 bases lay in between. CDR1 SGHKS and CDR2 YYEKEE come from the germline V gene (reference sequence). The CDR3 sequence is 16 residues long. CDR3 sequence (DNA): TGTGCCAGCAGCCCGCGACAGGCCACCATTACCTACGAGCAGTACTTC. Residues: CASSPRQATITYEQYF.

The chain couples TRBV11-2 to TRBJ2-7; tentative D call: TRBD2 (6 bases). Germline CDR1 is SGHAT and CDR2 is FQNNGV. The CDR3 runs 15 residues. The germline V and J ends were trimmed by 4 bases and 3 bases, with 16 bases remaining between them. CDR3 DNA sequence: TGTGCCAGCAGCTCCCAAGCGGGTAAGAACTACGAGCAGTACTTC. The encoded protein is CASSSQAGKNYEQYF.

This sequence joins TRBV2 and TRBJ1-5; 8 bases agree with TRBD1. The trim removed 8 bases at V and 2 bases at J, leaving 14 bases unmatched. In germline, CDR1 is SNHLY, CDR2 FYNNEI. The CDR3 runs 17 residues. The CDR3 DNA reads TGTGCCAGCCAAACAAATCAGGCGGGACAGGGCAATCAGCCCCAGCATTTT. Encoded protein: CASQTNQAGQGNQPQHF.

J is TRBJ2-3 and V is TRBV18; 8 nucleotides line up with TRBD1. V trimming: 5 bases; J trimming: 8 bases; junction bases outside the gene matches: 3. Germline assignment: CDR1 KGHSH and CDR2 LQKENI. The length of the CDR3 is 12 residues. The CDR3 protein is CASSSGQVTQYF. As DNA, the CDR3 is TGTGCCAGCTCATCGGGACAGGTTACGCAGTATTTT.

The chain combines TRBV6-1 with TRBJ2-1; TRBD2 matches at 8 bases. V gave up 5 bases and J gave up 0 bases; unmatched junction bases: 3. Germline V gene data show CDR1 as MNHNS and CDR2 as SASEGT. The CDR3 sequence is 15 residues long. CDR3 in amino acids: CASSLSGSSYNEQFF. Here the CDR3 DNA reads TGTGCCAGCAGTTTGAGCGGGAGCTCCTACAATGAGCAGTTCTTC.